Listed here are 10 T cell receptor beta chains from one sample, sequenced in a study of blood T cell repertoires in COVID-19. The protocol was immunoSEQ multiplex PCR, while the TCRdb copy is restricted to in-frame clones and leaves out a portion. The sample yields approximately 70,000 clones, 88% seen once. Sample: peripheral blood. The receptor source for this set is a human donor in a cohort sampled during active COVID-19.

Here the CDR3 reads CASSQEVSLEGQPQHF. CDR3 nucleotides: TGCGCCAGCAGCCAAGAAGTTTCCTTGGAGGGACAGCCCCAGCATTTT. This chain uses TRBV4-1 with TRBJ1-5; D ambiguous. Trimming pared 0 bases from V and 7 bases from J, leaving 16 bases between. CDR1 MGHRA and CDR2 YSYEKL come from the germline V gene. There are 16 residues in the CDR3.

The sample holds a few counts of this clone. CDR3 bases: TGTGCCAGCGTCCCCCGTCGCACTAACACCGGGGAGCTGTTTTTT. It specifies CASVPRRTNTGELFF. The rearrangement uses TRBV6-5 and TRBJ2-2; D is undetermined. Germline assignment: CDR1 MNHEY and CDR2 SVGAGI. The CDR3 runs to 15 residues. With 8 bases removed from V and 2 bases from J, the gap between germline ends came to 15 bases.

The V call is TRBV6-4, the J call TRBJ1-1; 7 bases line up with TRBD1. After removal of 5 bases from V and 3 bases from J, the junction contained 21 bases not matched to a gene. Germline loops: CDR1 MRHNA, CDR2 SNTAGT. CDR3 length: 19 amino acids. The chain's CDR3 is CASSHADRVAIILDTEAFF. The DNA of the CDR3 is TGTGCCAGCAGTCACGCCGACAGGGTAGCTATAATATTAGACACTGAAGCTTTCTTT.

V is TRBV6-6 and J is TRBJ2-7, with D uncertain. The CDR3 has 12 amino acids. CDR1 and CDR2 (germline): MNHNY, SVGAGI (reference sequence). Trimming shortened V by 0 bases and J by 6 bases, and 6 bases separated the two germline ends. CDR3: CASSYSTSEQYF. The CDR3 DNA follows: TGTGCCAGCAGTTACTCGACAAGCGAGCAGTACTTC.

V gene TRBV28 combines with J gene TRBJ1-3, with D unclear. The CDR3 spans 16 residues. V lost 4 bases and J 1 base, leaving 14 bases between the germline ends. From germline, CDR1 is MDHEN and CDR2 SYDVKM. The CDR3: CASSYSLTVSGNTIYF. For the CDR3, the DNA is TGTGCCAGCAGTTACTCCCTTACAGTGTCTGGAAACACCATATATTTT.

This clone is a singleton in its sample. The rearrangement uses TRBV29-1 and TRBJ2-1; D gene unclear. V lost 5 bases to trimming and J lost 5 bases, with 13 bases between them. The CDR3 length is 13 residues. CDR1 is SQVTM and CDR2 is ANQGSEA in the germline V gene. This CDR3 is CSVPSTSHNEQFF. CDR3 nucleotide sequence: TGCAGCGTTCCCTCGACTTCCCACAATGAGCAGTTCTTC.

V and J are TRBV6-2 or TRBV6-3 and TRBJ2-5; D possibly corresponds to TRBD1 (5 bases). V was trimmed by 4 bases and J by 4 bases, leaving 13 bases between them. Per germline, CDR1 MNHEY and CDR2 SVGEGT. The CDR3 sequence is 14 residues long. The CDR3 sequence: CASSSVGAPETQYF. The DNA of the CDR3 is TGTGCCAGCAGTTCCGTTGGGGCCCCAGAGACCCAGTACTTC.

The genes are TRBV5-1 and TRBJ2-7; D is perhaps TRBD1 (6 bases). CDR3 length: 15 residues. Trimming cost V 1 base and J 2 bases, with 13 bases left between them. Germline V gives CDR1 SGHRS, CDR2 YFSETQ. The CDR3 DNA reads as TGCGCCAGCAGCTTGCAGGGGTTGGGTACCTACGAGCAGTACTTC. It encodes CASSLQGLGTYEQYF.

V is TRBV7-2 and J is TRBJ2-5, with D possibly matching TRBD2 (6 bases). CDR1 and CDR2 (germline): SGHTA, FQGNSA. The CDR3 has 15 residues. V shed 5 bases and J shed 2 bases, with 15 bases lying between them. CDR3 sequence reads: CASSPPGLYQETQYF. The CDR3 bases are TGTGCCAGCAGCCCCCCCGGACTATATCAAGAGACCCAGTACTTC.

The rearrangement links TRBV5-4 to TRBJ2-1, with TRBD1 matching over 9 bases. Germline values: CDR1 SGHNT, CDR2 YYREEE (reference sequence). V was clipped by 4 bases and J by 2 bases; unmatched bases: 4. The CDR3 covers 15 residues. CDR3 DNA sequence: TGTGCCAGCAGCCCTGACAGGGGGGCCTACAATGAGCAGTTCTTC. It codes for CASSPDRGAYNEQFF. The variable domain in full, with the rest retrieved from reference TRBV5-4 and TRBJ2-1, is ETGVTQSPTHLIKTRGQQVTLRCSSQSGHNTVSWYQQALGQGPQFIFQYYREEENGRGNFPPRFSGLQFPNYSSELNVNALELDDSALYLCASSPDRGAYNEQFFGPGTRLTVL.